These T cell receptor beta chains were read from a single sample in a study of control samples from healthy donors and cancer patients. Data came from immunoSEQ multiplex PCR; TCRdb stores just in-frame clones and leaves some out. The table records roughly 120,000 clones, 75% to 90% of them present only once. Source material: PBMCs. The receptors originated from a woman aged 50 to 60 with colorectal cancer. Both conserved end residues are part of each CDR3. D genes are given only for firm matches. Not every row has a clone size; where given, it reads once, few, many or a size class.

v_call: TRBV4-1; d_call: TRBD1; j_call: TRBJ2-7; clone_size: .; cdr3_nt: TGCGCCAGCAGCCAACCTACTACGGGGACAGGTTGGAATTCCTACGAGCAGTACTTC; cdr3_aa: CASSQPTTGTGWNSYEQYF
v_call: TRBV10-3; d_call: TRBD1; j_call: TRBJ1-5; clone_size: .; cdr3_nt: TGTGCCATCAGTGCGTCACAGGGGAATCAGCCCCAGCATTTT; cdr3_aa: CAISASQGNQPQHF
v_call: TRBV27; d_call: TRBD2; j_call: TRBJ2-5; clone_size: .; cdr3_nt: TGTGCCAGCAGTGCCGGACTAGCGGGATATGAAGAGACCCAGTACTTC; cdr3_aa: CASSAGLAGYEETQYF
v_call: TRBV4-2; d_call: .; j_call: TRBJ1-6; clone_size: .; cdr3_nt: TGTGCCAGCAGCCAAGAACCGGAAAGGTCCTATAATTCACCCCTCCACTTT; cdr3_aa: CASSQEPERSYNSPLHF
v_call: TRBV10-3; d_call: TRBD1; j_call: TRBJ1-1; clone_size: .; cdr3_nt: TGTGCCATCAGTGAAGGGACAGGGGGCGAAAAGCTTGAAGCTTTCTTT; cdr3_aa: CAISEGTGGEKLEAFF
v_call: TRBV3-1/TRBV3-2; d_call: .; j_call: TRBJ1-1; clone_size: .; cdr3_nt: TGTGCCAGCAGCCAAGACCGAGGGTACACTGAAGCTTTCTTT; cdr3_aa: CASSQDRGYTEAFF
v_call: TRBV5-1; d_call: .; j_call: TRBJ2-5; clone_size: .; cdr3_nt: TGCGCCAGCAGCTTTACGGGCCAAGAGACCCAGTACTTC; cdr3_aa: CASSFTGQETQYF
v_call: TRBV5-6; d_call: TRBD1; j_call: TRBJ1-2; clone_size: .; cdr3_nt: TGTGCCAGCTATACAGACAGGGGGCCTAACTATGGCTACACCTTC; cdr3_aa: CASYTDRGPNYGYTF
v_call: TRBV5-1; d_call: .; j_call: TRBJ1-1; clone_size: .; cdr3_nt: TGCGCCAGCAGCCCCCCTTATGGGGGTACTGAAGCTTTCTTT; cdr3_aa: CASSPPYGGTEAFF
v_call: TRBV27; d_call: .; j_call: TRBJ2-5; clone_size: .; cdr3_nt: TGTGCCAGCAGTTTCGCCCGGGCCCAGTACTTC; cdr3_aa: CASSFARAQYF
v_call: TRBV3-1/TRBV3-2; d_call: .; j_call: TRBJ1-2; clone_size: .; cdr3_nt: TGTGCCAGCAGCCAGGGGGGTACAGGTGTAGGCTACACCTTC; cdr3_aa: CASSQGGTGVGYTF
v_call: TRBV29-1; d_call: TRBD2; j_call: TRBJ2-3; clone_size: .; cdr3_nt: TGCAGCGTTACAAGCGGGGGGGCCAAAGATACGCAGTATTTT; cdr3_aa: CSVTSGGAKDTQYF
v_call: TRBV2; d_call: .; j_call: TRBJ1-4; clone_size: .; cdr3_nt: TGTGCCAGCAGTGAATTCGGCAGGGATACTAATGAAAAACTGTTTTTT; cdr3_aa: CASSEFGRDTNEKLFF
v_call: TRBV3-1/TRBV3-2; d_call: .; j_call: TRBJ2-6; clone_size: once; cdr3_nt: TGTGCCAGCAGCCGTGGACATACTGGGGCCAACGTCCTGACTTTC; cdr3_aa: CASSRGHTGANVLTF
v_call: TRBV5-8; d_call: .; j_call: TRBJ2-7; clone_size: .; cdr3_nt: TGTGCCAGCAGCCGGACCTACGAGCAGTACTTC; cdr3_aa: CASSRTYEQYF
v_call: TRBV28; d_call: TRBD2; j_call: TRBJ2-7; clone_size: .; cdr3_nt: TGTGCCAGCAGCTCTCCTCCCCCCGGGGAGGGGAACGAGCAGTACTTC; cdr3_aa: CASSSPPPGEGNEQYF
v_call: TRBV11-2; d_call: TRBD1; j_call: TRBJ2-7; clone_size: .; cdr3_nt: TGTGCCAGCAGCTTAGTATCCGAGGACAGGGGGTTCTCCTACGAGCAGTACTTC; cdr3_aa: CASSLVSEDRGFSYEQYF
v_call: TRBV6-6; d_call: .; j_call: TRBJ1-1; clone_size: .; cdr3_nt: TGTGCCAGCAGTTACGGCGACCGTTACACTGAAGCTTTCTTT; cdr3_aa: CASSYGDRYTEAFF
v_call: TRBV2; d_call: TRBD2; j_call: TRBJ2-2; clone_size: .; cdr3_nt: TGTGCCAGTAAAGGGACTAGCGGGAACACCGGGGAGCTGTTTTTT; cdr3_aa: CASKGTSGNTGELFF